These T cell receptor beta chains were read from a single sample in a study of beta chain features in type 1 diabetes. Using immunoSEQ multiplex PCR, the repertoire was profiled, and TCRdb retains in-frame clones only, with some absent. The sample contains tens of thousands of clones, around 60% of which appear only once. The sample comprised Tregs from blood. Receptor source: a woman aged 30 to 39 with type 1 diabetes. Each CDR3 is given with its conserved first and last residue. Each record gives: clone size, J gene, V gene, D gene, CDR3 protein. A D gene is named only where the DNA matches it firmly. The size entry is marked missing in some rows and otherwise reads once, few, many or a size class.

NA TRBJ1-2 TRBV11-2 TRBD1 CASSTDRVNYGYTF
NA TRBJ2-3 TRBV5-4 TRBD2 CASSATSGSEDTQYF
NA TRBJ2-7 TRBV29-1 NA CSVGDSVEQYF
NA TRBJ1-6 TRBV27 NA CASSLAGDSPLHF
NA TRBJ2-3 TRBV29-1 TRBD2 CSVAKSAGGPTDTQYF
few TRBJ2-3 TRBV5-1 NA CASSLLFPQSTDTQYF
NA TRBJ2-3 TRBV5-1 NA CASSLLKQGPDTQYF
NA TRBJ2-6 TRBV4-1 TRBD1 CASSLRTGGSGANVLTF
few TRBJ1-1 TRBV29-1 NA CSVVWTVTEAFF
few TRBJ2-1 TRBV5-4 TRBD2 CASSQNRASGSRDEQFF
NA TRBJ1-2 TRBV4-1 TRBD1 CASSPGTGGRRGYGYTF
NA TRBJ2-1 TRBV28 NA CASSLRLVLMGEQFF
NA TRBJ2-7 TRBV2 TRBD1 CASDGTDYEQYF
NA TRBJ1-4 TRBV27 NA CASSKQGMGEKLFF
NA TRBJ1-2 TRBV7-2 NA CASSLWMGRDGGYTF
NA TRBJ2-3 TRBV5-1 TRBD2 CASSPRTGLAGVRTQYF
NA TRBJ2-1 TRBV4-1 TRBD2 CASSQDPSGRVKVF
NA TRBJ1-1 TRBV6-6 TRBD1 CASSYPGGTEAFF
once TRBJ2-5 TRBV5-4 NA CASSLILQETQYF
NA TRBJ2-3 TRBV4-2 TRBD2 CASSQDPGTSGSTDTQYF
NA TRBJ1-1 TRBV30 NA CAWSRGLLGTEAFF
NA TRBJ1-5 TRBV7-9 NA CASSLELSAGNQPQHF
NA TRBJ2-7 TRBV5-4 TRBD1 CASAQGASVEQYF
once TRBJ1-5 TRBV2 NA CASSEGEGQPQHF
NA TRBJ2-1 TRBV9 NA CASSVALSGATGYNEQFF
NA TRBJ2-3 TRBV5-8 TRBD1 CASSPDRGLSSTDTQYF
few TRBJ2-1 TRBV10-3 TRBD2 CAIVRAPGGDNEQFF
NA TRBJ2-5 TRBV5-1 NA CASSLGDGEETQYF
NA TRBJ1-5 TRBV19 NA CASSPDAKGLYSNQPQHF
few TRBJ1-3 TRBV4-1 NA CASSQDANGQGYGNTIYF
few TRBJ1-1 TRBV10-3 TRBD1 CASHHGQGTEAFF